This T cell receptor (beta chain) was recorded in a study of cytomegalovirus exposure and HLA in healthy donors. Study observations and caveats: CMV serostatus was the only recorded immune exposure for donors. A missense variant in DCLRE1C was later tied to TCR beta V- and J-gene trimming.

With respect to this clone: The target antigen is unknown.

Researchers ran the PCR with 60 Vbeta and 13 Jbeta primers. In the study's own analysis: A follow-up analysis tallied 60 million to 85 million unique TCR beta chains, approximately 10 million shared. Sequenced by immunoSEQ multiplex PCR; TCRdb stores in-frame clones only, minus some. The DNA gave D and trimming, while V, J and clone size come from that table. Altogether 200,000 to 250,000 clones are present, around 70% being singletons, with the ten largest covering 2.5% to 3%. V was clipped by 11 bases and J by 6 bases, with 7 bases between them. The CDR3 runs to 10 residues. Germline CDR1 reads ENHRY; CDR2 reads SYGVKD.

The V gene is TRBV10-3, the J gene TRBJ2-2, with a tentative D call TRBD1 (5 bases). Material: PBMCs. The receptor was isolated from a man in his forties in good health and CMV-seropositive. Here the CDR3 reads CAAGPGELFF. CDR3 nucleotide sequence: TGTGCCGCAGGGCCCGGGGAGCTGTTTTTT.